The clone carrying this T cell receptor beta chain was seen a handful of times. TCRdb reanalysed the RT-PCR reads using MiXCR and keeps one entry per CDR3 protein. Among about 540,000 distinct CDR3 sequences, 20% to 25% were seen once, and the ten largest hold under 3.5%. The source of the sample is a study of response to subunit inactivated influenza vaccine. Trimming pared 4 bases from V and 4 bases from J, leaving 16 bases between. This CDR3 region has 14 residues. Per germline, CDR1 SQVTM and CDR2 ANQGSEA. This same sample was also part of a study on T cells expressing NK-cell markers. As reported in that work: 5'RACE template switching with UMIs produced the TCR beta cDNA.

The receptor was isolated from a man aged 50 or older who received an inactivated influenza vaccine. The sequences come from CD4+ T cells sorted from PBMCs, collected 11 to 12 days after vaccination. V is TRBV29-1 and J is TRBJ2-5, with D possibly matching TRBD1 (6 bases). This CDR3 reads CSVAGTLGVETQYF. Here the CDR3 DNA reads TGCAGCGTTGCAGGGACATTAGGGGTAGAGACCCAGTACTTC.